The clone carrying this TCR beta chain has at least ten counts. Its antigen remains unidentified. This sample is part of a study of spatial heterogeneity in lung cancer. Findings of the study overall: Relative to follow-up, resection was when ubiquitous expanded tumor TCRs appeared more in blood.

One entry per CDR3 protein results from TCRdb running MiXCR on the 5' RACE reads. Of some 53,000 distinct CDR3 sequences in the sample, roughly 7.5% were seen once. Documented time point: sample taken at primary tumor resection. TCRs were sequenced from unsorted whole RNA of tumor, nontumor lung or PBMC. V was clipped by 6 bases and J by 2 bases, with 12 bases between them. The V gene's germline CDR1 is SQVTM and CDR2 ANQGSEA. This CDR3 is built from 13 residues. The chain links TRBV29-1 to TRBJ2-3; D not resolved. The specimen was PBMCs, collected at surgery. The receptor was derived from a female donor with early-stage non-small cell lung cancer. In DNA, the CDR3 is TGCAGCGTGGAACCCGGAATCACAGATACGCAGTATTTT. This gives the protein CSVEPGITDTQYF.